The T cell receptor beta chain described here comes from a study of blood T cell repertoires in COVID-19. Two consecutive negative NP/OP PCR tests, clearance, or resolved symptoms defined Cohort 3 recovery. Assay used: immunoSEQ multiplex PCR; TCRdb lists only in-frame clones, some missing. The table shows 200,000 to 250,000 clones, with roughly 77% occurring only once. The CDR3 totals 15 residues. Deletions cut 5 bases from V and 1 base from J, with 14 bases between. Germline CDR1 and CDR2: SNHLY and FYNNEI. This chain joins TRBV2 and TRBJ1-1, with D perhaps matching TRBD1 (6 bases). The sequence came from a middle-aged man who had recovered from COVID-19. The specimen was PBMCs or T cells enriched from blood (not recorded which). The chain's CDR3 is CASSSQGLPNTEAFF. The CDR3 DNA sequence: TGTGCCAGCAGTTCTCAGGGGTTACCGAACACTGAAGCTTTCTTT.